The 24 T cell receptor beta chains presented below share a single source sample, sequenced in a study of T cell responses to AZD1222 COVID-19 vaccine. Method: immunoSEQ multiplex PCR; TCRdb's copy keeps in-frame clones and lacks some. In the table there are some 150,000 clones, roughly 88% of which are singletons. The sample in question was peripheral blood, obtained on day 0 of AZD1222 vaccination. These receptors all stem from an adult in good health.

In its sample, this clone was seen once. The chain links TRBV5-5 to TRBJ2-2, with D tentatively TRBD2 (6 bases). From germline, CDR1 is SGHKS and CDR2 YYEKEE (reference sequence). There are 16 residues in the CDR3. The V and J ends lost 0 bases and 7 bases respectively, with 16 bases between them. In DNA, the CDR3 is TGTGCCAGCAGCTTGGCCCCGTGGGGGGTGGACGGGGAGCTGTTTTTT. Translated, it gives CASSLAPWGVDGELFF.

The genes are TRBV18 and TRBJ2-3; tentative D call: TRBD1 (5 bases). The germline CDR1 and CDR2 sequences are KGHSH and LQKENI. The CDR3 has 14 residues. The V end lost 3 bases, the J end lost 4 bases, and 11 bases lay between the germline ends. CDR3 residues: CASSPPGAADTQYF. Here the CDR3 DNA reads TGTGCCAGCTCACCCCCTGGGGCGGCAGATACGCAGTATTTT.

V and J are TRBV4-1 and TRBJ1-1; D gene ambiguous. The ends were cut back, 6 bases at V and 1 base at J, with 3 bases in the middle. Germline loops: CDR1 MGHRA, CDR2 YSYEKL. This CDR3 comprises 11 residues. The CDR3 loop is CASRQNTEAFF. The CDR3 DNA reads as TGCGCCAGCAGACAGAACACTGAAGCTTTCTTT.

This chain joins TRBV6-1 and TRBJ1-1, with 9 bases matching TRBD1. The CDR3 spans 15 residues. Germline trimming cut 2 bases from V and 5 bases from J; bases unmatched to any gene: 6. Germline CDR1 is MNHNS and CDR2 is SASEGT. The chain's CDR3 is CASSERTGVGTEAFF. The CDR3 region has the DNA TGTGCCAGCAGTGAACGGACAGGGGTGGGGACTGAAGCTTTCTTT.

The chain carries TRBV28 and TRBJ1-1; D unresolved. Per the germline V gene, CDR1 is MDHEN and CDR2 is SYDVKM. V lost 6 bases and J 3 bases, leaving 11 bases between the germline ends. The CDR3 runs 13 residues. The CDR3: CASSPLLYTEAFF. CDR3 nucleotides: TGTGCCAGCAGCCCCCTTTTATACACTGAAGCTTTCTTT.

This clone was counted between two and nine times. The chain employs TRBV28 and TRBJ2-3; tentatively, D is TRBD1 (6 bases). Germline CDR1 is MDHEN and CDR2 is SYDVKM. This CDR3 region has 19 residues. Trimming left V 4 bases short and J 2 bases short, with 25 bases between. DNA for the CDR3: TGTGCCAGCAGTTCTTCAGGGGTGGGGTTTTCAGTGGCCACAGATACGCAGTATTTT. Its protein is CASSSSGVGFSVATDTQYF. Together with reference TRBV28 and TRBJ2-3, the CDR3 gives the full variable domain: DVKVTQSSRYLVKRTGEKVFLECVQDMDHENMFWYRQDPGLGLRLIYFSYDVKMKEKGDIPEGYSVSREKKERFSLILESASTNQTSMYLCASSSSGVGFSVATDTQYFGPGTRLTVL.

V gene TRBV7-5 combines with J gene TRBJ1-2; the table's D gene call, TRBD1, was not cross checked with the DNA. TRBV7-5 is a known pseudogene. This CDR3 is built from 17 residues. As DNA, the CDR3 is TGTGCCAGAAGCTCCCGGGACAGGGGGTTCGAAACCTATGGCTACACCTTC. Its protein product is CARSSRDRGFETYGYTF.

CDR3 sequence (DNA): TGCGCCAGCAGCCTGCGGACAGTCTACACCTTC. Translating gives CASSLRTVYTF. The genes are TRBV4-3 and TRBJ1-2; possibly TRBD1 for D (6 bases). This CDR3 has 11 amino acids. Germline V lookup: CDR1 LGHNA, CDR2 YSLEER. V was trimmed by 4 bases and J by 10 bases, leaving 10 bases between them.

The sample holds a few counts of this clone. J is TRBJ1-2 and V is TRBV6-2 or TRBV6-3; D not certain. Trimming cost V 6 bases and J 5 bases, with 19 bases left between them. CDR1 is MNHEY, CDR2 SVGEGT, per germline. The CDR3 length is 15 residues. For the CDR3, the DNA is TGTGCCAGCAGCGCGGCGTCGTTGCGGGTTTATGGCTACACCTTC. Protein: CASSAASLRVYGYTF.

The V and J genes are TRBV4-3 and TRBJ2-3, with 10 bases aligning to TRBD2. Germline CDR1 LGHNA, CDR2 YSLEER. J gave up 2 bases and V 0 bases, and 5 bases lay outside the gene matches. The CDR3 has 17 residues. The CDR3 sequence: CASSQEASGGVTDTQYF. CDR3 DNA: TGCGCCAGCAGCCAAGAGGCAAGCGGGGGGGTCACAGATACGCAGTATTTT.

The chain uses TRBV12-3 or TRBV12-4 and TRBJ1-1; D gene uncertain. Trimming pared 3 bases from V and 12 bases from J, leaving 14 bases between. The CDR3 covers 12 residues. The CDR3 DNA sequence: TGTGCCAGCAGTTTTGACCGGCCTGAGCCTTTCTTT. As protein: CASSFDRPEPFF.

The chain employs TRBV7-2 and TRBJ2-2, with 8 positions matching TRBD1. With 5 bases clipped from V and 1 base from J, the junction kept 6 bases outside the gene matches. This CDR3 region has 16 residues. Germline V CDR1 and CDR2: SGHTA, FQGNSA. The CDR3, as DNA: TGTGCCAGCAGCCAGCCGACAGGGGTGAACACCGGGGAGCTGTTTTTT. Residues: CASSQPTGVNTGELFF.

The chain couples TRBV14 to TRBJ2-6, with D unclear. The CDR3 runs 17 residues. CDR1 is SGHDN, CDR2 FVKESK, per germline. The V end lost 1 base, the J end lost 2 bases, and 12 bases lay between the germline ends. For the CDR3, the DNA is TGTGCCAGCAGCCAAGTCTCCGGGCGACCTGGGGCCAACGTCCTGACTTTC. Translated, it gives CASSQVSGRPGANVLTF.

The genes are TRBV4-1 and TRBJ1-2; no clear D. Germline CDR1 is MGHRA and CDR2 is YSYEKL. Between the trimmed V and J ends, which lost 0 bases and 2 bases, there was a span of 10 bases. This CDR3 contains 15 residues. CDR3 sequence: CASSQEGVQNYGYTF. Written as DNA, the CDR3 is TGCGCCAGCAGCCAAGAAGGAGTTCAAAACTATGGCTACACCTTC.

This sequence joins TRBV7-2 and TRBJ2-2; D may be TRBD2 (7 bases). V was shortened by 5 bases and J by 8 bases, with 21 bases between the two germline ends. Germline CDR1 reads SGHTA; CDR2 reads FQGNSA. This CDR3 region has 16 residues. CDR3: CASSPPGGPSPGELFF. CDR3 coding DNA: TGTGCCAGCAGCCCCCCCGGGGGGCCCTCCCCGGGGGAGCTGTTTTTT.

This clone has just a few counts. The chain links TRBV7-2 to TRBJ2-1; 8 bases fit TRBD1. The CDR3 is 12 residues long. Germline assignment: CDR1 SGHTA and CDR2 FQGNSA. Unmatched junction bases numbered 3, after V lost 5 bases and J lost 9 bases. CDR3 DNA: TGTGCCAGCAGCCTGACAGGGGTTGAGCAGTTCTTC. This gives the protein CASSLTGVEQFF.

J is TRBJ1-4 and V is TRBV7-2, with 7 bases lining up with TRBD1. J was trimmed by 7 bases and V by 5 bases; bases with no gene match: 7. This CDR3 has 14 amino acids. Germline V gives CDR1 SGHTA, CDR2 FQGNSA. CDR3 DNA: TGTGCCAGCAGCCTAGGGGGCATGGGTGAAAAACTGTTTTTT. Its translation is CASSLGGMGEKLFF.

This clone has a handful of counts. The chain uses TRBV12-3 or TRBV12-4 and TRBJ2-5, with D perhaps given as TRBD1 or TRBD2 (5 bases each). The CDR3 has 13 residues. Trimming removed 3 bases from V and 7 bases from J, with 12 bases in between. CDR3 bases: TGTGCCAGCAGTTTTGCAGGGACGGGGACCCAGTACTTC. Protein: CASSFAGTGTQYF.

This clone was detected a few times. The chain is built from TRBV2 and TRBJ1-1; the D gene is possibly TRBD1 (6 bases). The germline V gene encodes CDR1 SNHLY and CDR2 FYNNEI. The CDR3 has 17 amino acids. Trimming removed 6 bases at V and 1 base at J, with 21 bases between. CDR3 coding DNA: TGTGCCAGCAGGCCGAGGGGGGGCTTAAATGAGAACACTGAAGCTTTCTTT. Translating it yields CASRPRGGLNENTEAFF.

This chain joins TRBV18 and TRBJ1-1; D is uncertain. V was trimmed by 1 base and J by 3 bases, leaving 12 bases between them. The CDR3 has 15 residues. The germline V gene encodes CDR1 KGHSH and CDR2 LQKENI. The CDR3 sequence: CASSPRVHTDTEAFF. For the CDR3, the DNA is TGTGCCAGCTCACCACGTGTGCACACTGACACTGAAGCTTTCTTT. Combining the CDR3 with reference TRBV18 and TRBJ1-1 gives the whole variable domain NAGVMQNPRHLVRRRGQEARLRCSPMKGHSHVYWYRQLPEEGLKFMVYLQKENIIDESGMPKERFSAEFPKEGPSILRIQQVVRGDSAAYFCASSPRVHTDTEAFFGQGTRLTVV.

This chain joins TRBV3-1 (or the pseudogene TRBV3-2) and TRBJ2-1, with unresolved D. The germline V gene has CDR1 LGHDT and CDR2 YNNKEL (reference sequence). The CDR3 extends over 12 amino acids. The ends were cut back, 1 base at V and 7 bases at J, with 5 bases in the middle. This CDR3 is CASSQARNEQFF. CDR3 DNA: TGTGCCAGCAGCCAAGCCAGAAATGAGCAGTTCTTC.

V usage is TRBV11-2 and J usage is TRBJ1-5; D not certain. Germline CDR1 SGHAT, CDR2 FQNNGV. This CDR3 has 17 amino acids. Trimming pared 0 bases from V and 1 base from J, leaving 13 bases between. The CDR3 DNA reads as TGTGCCAGCAGCTTAGATGGGGTAGGTGGGAGCAATCAGCCCCAGCATTTT. It translates to CASSLDGVGGSNQPQHF. Based on the CDR3 plus reference TRBV11-2 and TRBJ1-5, the full variable domain is EAGVAQSPRYKIIEKRQSVAFWCNPISGHATLYWYQQILGQGPKLLIQFQNNGVVDDSQLPKDRFSAERLKGVDSTLKIQPAKLEDSAVYLCASSLDGVGGSNQPQHFGDGTRLSIL.

The chain is built from TRBV19 and TRBJ2-7; D may be TRBD1 or TRBD2 (5 bases each). Trimming removed 5 bases from V and 0 bases from J, with 20 bases in between. From germline, CDR1 is LNHDA and CDR2 SQIVND (reference sequence). CDR3 length: 17 residues. This CDR3 reads CASSPGLWGFFSYEQYF. CDR3 coding DNA: TGTGCCAGTAGTCCTGGACTGTGGGGGTTCTTCTCCTACGAGCAGTACTTC.

The chain has TRBV7-9 and TRBJ1-3, with 9 bases fitting TRBD1. V was clipped by 4 bases and J by 4 bases; unmatched bases: 14. The germline CDR1 and CDR2 sequences are SEHNR and FQNEAQ (reference sequence). The CDR3 covers 18 residues. The CDR3 loop is CASSSFPSGQGQGNTIYF. The CDR3 DNA follows: TGTGCCAGCAGCTCATTCCCCTCCGGACAGGGGCAAGGAAACACCATATATTTT.